The 10 T cell receptor beta chains presented below share a single source sample, sequenced in a study of neoadjuvant anti-PD-1 for oral cavity cancer. Sequencing used immunoSEQ multiplex PCR; TCRdb keeps in-frame clones, though not all of them. The sample records tens of thousands of clones, roughly nine tenths being singletons. Time point denoted: after neoadjuvant nivolumab, at surgical resection. This sample comprised PBMCs, obtained after nivolumab (anti-PD-1) treatment. Receptors originate from a person between 40 and 79 years old with oral cavity squamous cell carcinoma.

This clone appeared a few times. The CDR3 loop is CASNRGFGGSGSNEQFF. The CDR3 nucleotides read TGCGCCAGCAATAGGGGATTCGGCGGGAGCGGGAGTAATGAGCAGTTCTTC. The J gene is TRBJ2-1, the V gene TRBV4-1; 8 positions match TRBD2. This CDR3 spans 17 amino acids. V lost 7 bases and J lost 7; bases outside the gene matches: 18. Germline CDR1 is MGHRA and CDR2 is YSYEKL.

The chain couples TRBV20-1 to TRBJ2-1, with D perhaps being TRBD1 or TRBD2 (5 bases each). CDR1 and CDR2 from the germline V gene are DFQATT and SNEGSKA (reference sequence). CDR3 length: 8 amino acids. In nucleotides, the CDR3 is TGCAGATGGGGGATGCTGTTCTTC. Protein product: CRWGMLFF.

V and J are TRBV10-2 and TRBJ1-5; 9 bases line up with TRBD1. The ends lost 9 bases at V and 6 bases at J; junction bases unmatched: 6. The CDR3 runs to 13 residues. Per the germline V gene, CDR1 is WSHSY and CDR2 is SAAADI. CDR3 residues: CASHRGPGQPQHF. The CDR3 DNA follows: TGCGCCAGTCACAGGGGGCCGGGTCAGCCCCAGCATTTT.

The chain combines TRBV9 with TRBJ2-7; the match to TRBD2 covers 8 bases. Per the germline V gene, CDR1 is SGDLS and CDR2 is YYNGEE. The CDR3 totals 16 residues. V lost 0 bases and J lost 4; bases outside the gene matches: 9. Here the CDR3 reads CASSVEPQTSGYEQYF. In DNA, the CDR3 is TGTGCCAGCAGCGTAGAACCCCAAACTAGCGGTTACGAGCAGTACTTC.

The rearrangement links TRBV5-6 to TRBJ1-2; maybe TRBD1 (5 bases). V dropped 4 bases and J dropped 5 bases, with 12 bases sitting between them. The CDR3 consists of 13 residues. CDR1 is SGHDT and CDR2 is YYEEEE in the germline V gene. The DNA of the CDR3 is TGTGCCAGCAGCCAGGACCACAGGTATGGCTACACCTTC. Amino acid sequence: CASSQDHRYGYTF.

The rearrangement joins TRBV4-1 to TRBJ2-7; a possible D gene is TRBD2 (5 bases). The CDR3 is made up of 16 amino acids. V gave up 1 base and J gave up 0 bases, with 13 bases separating them. Per the germline V gene, CDR1 is MGHRA and CDR2 is YSYEKL. This CDR3 reads CASSQVYGVSSYEQYF. The CDR3 DNA is TGCGCCAGCAGCCAAGTATACGGGGTTAGCTCCTACGAGCAGTACTTC.

This chain links TRBV7-9 with TRBJ2-5, with 15 bases fitting TRBD2. Germline lookup yields CDR1 SEHNR and CDR2 FQNEAQ (reference sequence). V trimming: 5 bases; J trimming: 5 bases; junction bases outside the gene matches: 6. This CDR3 comprises 16 residues. The CDR3: CASSTGLAGGEETQYF. The CDR3 region has the DNA TGTGCCAGCAGCACTGGACTAGCGGGAGGGGAGGAGACCCAGTACTTC.

V usage is TRBV28 and J usage is TRBJ2-7; no clear D gene. The CDR3 extends over 14 amino acids. V was pared by 5 bases and J by 0 bases, with 11 bases between. The germline CDR1 and CDR2 sequences are MDHEN and SYDVKM. The CDR3 region has the DNA TGTGCCAGCAGTGACCGGCTGCTCTCCTACGAGCAGTACTTC. This sequence encodes CASSDRLLSYEQYF.

V usage is TRBV5-4 and J usage is TRBJ2-1; the match to TRBD2 covers 8 bases. J was trimmed by 3 bases and V by 0 bases; bases with no gene match: 5. The germline V gene encodes CDR1 SGHNT and CDR2 YYREEE (reference sequence). This CDR3 has 16 amino acids. DNA of the CDR3: TGTGCCAGCAGCTTGGCCTTTAGCGGGAACTACAATGAGCAGTTCTTC. This translates into CASSLAFSGNYNEQFF.

The rearrangement joins TRBV6-1 to TRBJ1-4; D is possibly TRBD1 (5 bases). Germline V CDR1 and CDR2: MNHNS, SASEGT. The V gene lost 5 bases and the J gene lost 7 bases, with 14 bases spanning the gap. CDR3 length: 14 amino acids. The CDR3 nucleotides read TGTGCCAGCAGTCCGGACACAACCCGTGAAAAACTGTTTTTT. Its protein product is CASSPDTTREKLFF.